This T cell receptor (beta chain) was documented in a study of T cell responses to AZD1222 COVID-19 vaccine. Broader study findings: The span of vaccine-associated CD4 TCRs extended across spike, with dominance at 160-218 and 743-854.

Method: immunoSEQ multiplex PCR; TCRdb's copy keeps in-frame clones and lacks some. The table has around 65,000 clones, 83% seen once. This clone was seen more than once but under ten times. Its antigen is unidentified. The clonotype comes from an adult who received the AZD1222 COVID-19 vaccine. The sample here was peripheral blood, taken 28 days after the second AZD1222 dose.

CDR3 in DNA: TGTGCCAGCAGCCGGGGACAGGGGGAAGAGACCCAGTACTTC. It yields the protein CASSRGQGEETQYF. J is TRBJ2-5 and V is TRBV7-9; the match to TRBD1 covers 11 bases. Losses at the gene ends were 5 bases for V and 3 bases for J; bases not matched to a gene: 2. The germline V gene encodes CDR1 SEHNR and CDR2 FQNEAQ (reference sequence). CDR3 length: 14 amino acids.